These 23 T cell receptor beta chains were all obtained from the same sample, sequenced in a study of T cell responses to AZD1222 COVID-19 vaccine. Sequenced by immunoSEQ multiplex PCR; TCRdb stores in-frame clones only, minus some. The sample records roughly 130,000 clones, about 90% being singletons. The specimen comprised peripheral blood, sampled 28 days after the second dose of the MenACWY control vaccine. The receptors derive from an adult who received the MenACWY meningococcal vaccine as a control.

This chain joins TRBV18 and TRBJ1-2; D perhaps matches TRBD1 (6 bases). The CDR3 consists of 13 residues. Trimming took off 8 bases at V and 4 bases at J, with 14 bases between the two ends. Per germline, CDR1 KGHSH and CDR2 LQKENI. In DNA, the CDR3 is TGTGCCAGCCGGGGACACCTTATCTATGGCTACACCTTC. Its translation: CASRGHLIYGYTF.

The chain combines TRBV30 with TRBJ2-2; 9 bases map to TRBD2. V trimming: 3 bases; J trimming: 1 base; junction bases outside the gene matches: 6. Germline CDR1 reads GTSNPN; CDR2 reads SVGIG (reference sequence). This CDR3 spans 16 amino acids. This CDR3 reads CAWRAGGGVNTGELFF. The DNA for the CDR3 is TGTGCCTGGAGAGCCGGCGGGGGGGTGAACACCGGGGAGCTGTTTTTT.

CDR3 nucleotides: TGTGCCAGCTCACCCTGGGACAGAGCTTCTGGAAACACCATATATTTT. Translation: CASSPWDRASGNTIYF. This chain joins TRBV18 and TRBJ1-3, with 7 bases identical to TRBD1. The V gene end was trimmed by 3 bases and the J gene end by 1 base; junction bases not matched to a gene: 6. The CDR3 spans 16 residues. Germline CDR1 reads KGHSH; CDR2 reads LQKENI.

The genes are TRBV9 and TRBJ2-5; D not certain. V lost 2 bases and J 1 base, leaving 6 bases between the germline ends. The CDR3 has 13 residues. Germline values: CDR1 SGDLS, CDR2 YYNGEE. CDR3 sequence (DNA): TGTGCCAGCAGCGTGGCCAGCCAAGAGACCCAGTACTTC. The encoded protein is CASSVASQETQYF.

This CDR3 is CASSRQGNQPQHF. The CDR3 nucleotides are TGTGCCAGCAGCCGACAGGGGAATCAGCCCCAGCATTTT. The chain recombines TRBV3-1 (or the pseudogene TRBV3-2) with TRBJ1-5; TRBD1 matches 8 bases. CDR1 is LGHDT, CDR2 YNNKEL, per germline (reference sequence). Trimming removed 4 bases from V and 4 bases from J; junction bases left unmatched: 0. This CDR3 spans 13 amino acids.

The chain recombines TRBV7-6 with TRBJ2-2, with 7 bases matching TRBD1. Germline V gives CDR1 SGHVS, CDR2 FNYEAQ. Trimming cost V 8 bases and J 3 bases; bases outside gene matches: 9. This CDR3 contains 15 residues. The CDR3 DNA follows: TGTGCCAGCCGCGTCGGGACAGCTGACACCGGGGAGCTGTTTTTT. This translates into CASRVGTADTGELFF. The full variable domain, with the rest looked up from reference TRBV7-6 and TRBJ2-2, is GAGVSQSPRYKVTKRGQDVALRCDPISGHVSLYWYRQALGQGPEFLTYFNYEAQQDKSGLPNDRFSAERPEGSISTLTIQRTEQRDSAMYRCASRVGTADTGELFFGEGSRLTVL.

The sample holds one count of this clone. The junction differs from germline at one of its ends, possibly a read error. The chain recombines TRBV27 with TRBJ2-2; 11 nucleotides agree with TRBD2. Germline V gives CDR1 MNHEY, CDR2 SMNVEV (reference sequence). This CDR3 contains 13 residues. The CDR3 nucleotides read TGTGCCAGCAGTTTGTTAGCGGGGGGGGCGCTGTTTTTT. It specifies CASSLLAGGALFF.

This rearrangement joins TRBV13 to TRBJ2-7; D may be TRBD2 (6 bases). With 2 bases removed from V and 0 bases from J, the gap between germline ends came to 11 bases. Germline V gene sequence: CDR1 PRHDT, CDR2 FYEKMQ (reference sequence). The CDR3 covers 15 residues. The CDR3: CASSLPSAGSYEQYF. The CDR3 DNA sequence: TGTGCCAGCAGCTTACCTAGCGCCGGCTCCTACGAGCAGTACTTC.

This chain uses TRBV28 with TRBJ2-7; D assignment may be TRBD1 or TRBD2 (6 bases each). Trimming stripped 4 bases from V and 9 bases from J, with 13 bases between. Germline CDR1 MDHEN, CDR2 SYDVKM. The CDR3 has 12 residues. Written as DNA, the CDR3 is TGTGCCAGCAGTTCAGGGGAGACTAGGCAGTACTTC. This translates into CASSSGETRQYF.

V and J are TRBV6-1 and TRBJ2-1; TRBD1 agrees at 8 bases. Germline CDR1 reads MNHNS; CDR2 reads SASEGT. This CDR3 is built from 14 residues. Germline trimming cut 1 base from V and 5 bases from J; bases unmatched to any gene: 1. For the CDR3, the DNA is TGTGCCAGCAGTGAAGGGACAGGGCACAATGAGCAGTTCTTC. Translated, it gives CASSEGTGHNEQFF.

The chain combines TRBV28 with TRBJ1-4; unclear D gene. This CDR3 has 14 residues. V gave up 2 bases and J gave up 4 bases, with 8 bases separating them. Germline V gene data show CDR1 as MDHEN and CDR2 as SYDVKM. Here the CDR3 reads CASSLAPLNEKLFF. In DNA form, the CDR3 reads TGTGCCAGCAGTTTAGCACCTCTTAATGAAAAACTGTTTTTT.

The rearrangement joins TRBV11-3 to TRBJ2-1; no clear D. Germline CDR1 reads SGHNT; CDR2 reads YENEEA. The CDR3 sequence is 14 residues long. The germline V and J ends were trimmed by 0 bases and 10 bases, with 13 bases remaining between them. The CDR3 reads CASSLDGLDQEQFF. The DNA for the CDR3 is TGTGCCAGCAGCTTAGATGGCCTCGATCAAGAGCAGTTCTTC.

The CDR3 DNA follows: TGTGCCAGCAGCCAAACATCGCGTAATTCACCCCTCCACTTT. Amino acid sequence: CASSQTSRNSPLHF. The chain uses TRBV7-3 and TRBJ1-6; no firm D call. This CDR3 region has 14 residues. Germline CDR1 reads SGHTA; CDR2 reads FQGTGA. Trimming removed 5 bases from V and 6 bases from J, with 11 bases in between.

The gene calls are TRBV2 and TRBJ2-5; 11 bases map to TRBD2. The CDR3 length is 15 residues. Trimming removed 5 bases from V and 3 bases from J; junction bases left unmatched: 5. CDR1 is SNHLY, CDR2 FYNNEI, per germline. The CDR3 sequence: CASSPTSGGEETQYF. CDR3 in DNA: TGTGCCAGCAGTCCTACTAGCGGGGGCGAAGAGACCCAGTACTTC.

CDR3 DNA: TGTGCCAGCAGCGTCTCACAGGGGCCGGGGGAGACCCAGTACTTC. Protein sequence: CASSVSQGPGETQYF. The chain joins TRBV9 to TRBJ2-5; the match to TRBD1 covers 7 bases. The CDR3 totals 15 residues. Germline V gene data show CDR1 as SGDLS and CDR2 as YYNGEE. With V trimmed by 2 bases and J by 5 bases, 9 bases remained unmatched.

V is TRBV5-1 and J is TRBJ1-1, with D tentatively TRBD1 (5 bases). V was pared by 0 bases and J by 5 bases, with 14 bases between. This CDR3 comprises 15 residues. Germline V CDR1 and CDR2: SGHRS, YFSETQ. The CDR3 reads CASSLAVGLRTEAFF. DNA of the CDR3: TGCGCCAGCAGCTTGGCCGTGGGGCTGCGTACTGAAGCTTTCTTT.

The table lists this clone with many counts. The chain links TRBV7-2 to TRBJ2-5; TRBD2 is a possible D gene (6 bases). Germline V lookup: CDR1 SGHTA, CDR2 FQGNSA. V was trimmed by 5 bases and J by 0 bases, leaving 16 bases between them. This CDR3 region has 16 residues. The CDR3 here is CASSPTLGGDQETQYF. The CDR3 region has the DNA TGTGCCAGCAGCCCCACACTGGGAGGCGACCAAGAGACCCAGTACTTC.

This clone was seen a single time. CDR3 amino acids: CASSRGTGSNQPQHF. The CDR3 coding sequence is TGTGCCAGCAGCAGAGGGACAGGGAGCAATCAGCCCCAGCATTTT. The rearrangement joins TRBV7-6 to TRBJ1-5; 9 nucleotides line up with TRBD1. Germline V gene sequence: CDR1 SGHVS, CDR2 FNYEAQ. This CDR3 spans 15 amino acids. The ends lost 5 bases at V and 1 base at J; junction bases unmatched: 3.

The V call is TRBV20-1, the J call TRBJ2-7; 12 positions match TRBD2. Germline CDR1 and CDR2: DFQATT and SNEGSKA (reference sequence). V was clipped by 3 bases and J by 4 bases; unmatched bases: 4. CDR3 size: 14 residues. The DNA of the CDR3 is TGCAGTGCTAGTCCTAGCGGGAGGGTATACGAGCAGTACTTC. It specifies CSASPSGRVYEQYF.

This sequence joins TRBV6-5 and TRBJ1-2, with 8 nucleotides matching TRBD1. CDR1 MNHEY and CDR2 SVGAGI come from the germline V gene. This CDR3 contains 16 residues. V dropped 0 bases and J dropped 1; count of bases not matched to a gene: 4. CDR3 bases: TGTGCCAGCAGTTACTCTCGACAGGGGTATAACTATGGCTACACCTTC. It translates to CASSYSRQGYNYGYTF.

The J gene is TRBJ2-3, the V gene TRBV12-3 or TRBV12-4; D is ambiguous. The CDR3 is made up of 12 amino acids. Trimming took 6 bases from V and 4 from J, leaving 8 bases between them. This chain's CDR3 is CASSPTPDTQYF. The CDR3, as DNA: TGTGCCAGCAGCCCAACCCCAGATACGCAGTATTTT.

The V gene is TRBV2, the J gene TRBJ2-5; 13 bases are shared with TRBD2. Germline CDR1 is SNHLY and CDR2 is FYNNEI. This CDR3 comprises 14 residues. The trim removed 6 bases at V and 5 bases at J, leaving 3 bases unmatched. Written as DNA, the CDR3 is TGTGCCAGCAGCGGACTAGCGGGAGTGGAGACCCAGTACTTC. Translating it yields CASSGLAGVETQYF.

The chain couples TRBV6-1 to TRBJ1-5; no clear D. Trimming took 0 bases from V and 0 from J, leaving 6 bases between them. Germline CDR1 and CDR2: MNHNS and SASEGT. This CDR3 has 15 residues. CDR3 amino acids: CASSEAQDSNQPQHF. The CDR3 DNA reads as TGTGCCAGCAGTGAAGCCCAGGATAGCAATCAGCCCCAGCATTTT.